There are a few counts of the clone carrying this TCR beta chain. The antigen remains unidentified. The second PCR ran roughly 7 to 12 cycles with a sample-barcoded 5' primer and J-beta primers. TCRdb reprocessed the 5' RACE reads via MiXCR and lists one record per CDR3 protein. There are 800,000 to 950,000 distinct CDR3 sequences in the sample; roughly 28% occur only once, and 10% to 13% lies in the top ten. From germline, CDR1 is MGHRA and CDR2 YSYEKL. The CDR3 spans 16 residues. Trimming stripped 4 bases from V and 0 bases from J, with 13 bases between. This record comes from a study of blood T cells in healthy people across ages. Whole-study findings and limits: While age rose, TCR beta diversity per million T cells dropped in a roughly linear way.

These data also featured in a second study, about T cells of mothers and their children.

V is TRBV4-1 and J is TRBJ1-3; no firm D call. The sequence was collected from a woman aged 40-49 years in good health. The source material was blood. The CDR3 sequence: CASSPVGRSSGNTIYF. CDR3 DNA: TGCGCCAGCAGCCCCGTGGGGAGGTCCTCTGGAAACACCATATATTTT.